This record looks at one T cell receptor beta chain sequence and its context. V was pared by 0 bases and J by 2 bases, with 4 bases of the junction left unmatched. Germline values: CDR1 KGHSH, CDR2 LQKENI. The CDR3 runs to 15 residues. The data are from a study of blood T cell repertoires in COVID-19. Study overall: The United States, Italy and Spain were the sources of the acute and convalescent COVID-19 samples. Sources were T cells, B-cell-depleted T cells, or PBMCs; the material itself was cDNA or gDNA.

Per the original data handling: Estimated nucleated cell counts came from reference gene primer amplification. Here immunoSEQ multiplex PCR was the method, and the copy in TCRdb shows in-frame clones only, minus some. V, J and clone size derive from that table, while D and trimming were established from the DNA sequence. Among 300,000 or so clones, 85% were seen once, and the ten largest hold approximately 3.8%. V usage is TRBV18 and J usage is TRBJ2-7; 7 positions agree with TRBD2. Sequencing used peripheral blood. The sequence was obtained from a woman aged 50 to 60 with active or convalescent COVID-19. In DNA form, the CDR3 reads TGTGCCAGCTCACCACCCTCGAGCGGGACCTACGAGCAGTACTTC. Its translation is CASSPPSSGTYEQYF.